This TCR beta chain comes out of a study of blood T cell repertoires in COVID-19. Study overall: T cells, B-cell-depleted T cells, or PBMCs provided the cDNA or gDNA that served as material.

V lost 0 bases and J lost 3, with 17 bases in between. The CDR3 sequence is 17 residues long. Germline CDR1 KGHSH, CDR2 LQKENI. In the original analysis: The authors estimated nucleated cell counts from reference gene primer amplification. Some clones are missing from TCRdb's copy, which holds only in-frame ones; the method was immunoSEQ multiplex PCR. The V and J calls and clone size come from that table; D and trimming were worked out from the DNA. Found here are fewer than 60,000 clones, roughly 90% of them singletons; the top ten hold more than 15%. This TCR came from a human donor in a cohort sampled during active COVID-19. V gene TRBV18 combines with J gene TRBJ1-1, with D unresolved. The sequenced sample consisted of peripheral blood. CDR3 protein: CASSPPSSQALYTEAFF. The CDR3 DNA follows: TGTGCCAGCTCACCACCATCCTCCCAGGCCCTATACACTGAAGCTTTCTTT. Full variable domain (remainder filled in from reference TRBV18 and TRBJ1-1): NAGVMQNPRHLVRRRGQEARLRCSPMKGHSHVYWYRQLPEEGLKFMVYLQKENIIDESGMPKERFSAEFPKEGPSILRIQQVVRGDSAAYFCASSPPSSQALYTEAFFGQGTRLTVV.